This TCR beta chain was sequenced during a study of radiation and T cells in renal cell carcinoma. The assay was immunoSEQ multiplex PCR, and TCRdb's table has in-frame clones only and misses some. The profile shows 15,000 or so clones, roughly 50% of them singletons. The treatment here: 15 Gy SBRT to primary tumor, nephrectomy 4 weeks later. The germline CDR1 and CDR2 sequences are SGHRS and YFSETQ. V lost 1 base and J lost 7, with 9 bases in between. The CDR3 sequence is 13 residues long. The sequencing used tumor tissue, collected from a patient whose treatment included radiotherapy and nephrectomy. J is TRBJ2-1 and V is TRBV5-1; a possible D gene is TRBD2 (5 bases). The TCR was taken from an older woman with renal cell carcinoma. The CDR3 DNA reads as TGCGCCAGCAGCTTGTTTGGGGAGAATGAGCAGTTCTTC. Its translation: CASSLFGENEQFF.